This T cell receptor (beta chain) appears in the sequencing data of a study of OX40 agonist ivuxolimab in advanced cancers. About the research overall: Patients got intravenous ivuxolimab at 0.01 to 10 mg/kg every 2 weeks. Enrollees could have had prior anti-PD-1, anti-PD-L1 or anti-CTLA-4 therapy, which more than 30% had received.

The study, taken as a whole, reports: Fewer expanded clones were found on average in CD4+ than in CD8+ T cells.

The CDR3 is 13 amino acids. V lost 8 bases and J 0 bases, leaving 10 bases between the germline ends. The germline gives CDR1 SGHAT, CDR2 FQNNGV. Points on this clone: The antigen is not known.

The table came from immunoSEQ multiplex PCR; TCRdb's copy has only in-frame clones and leaves some out. The sample carries more than 65,000 clones, 85% recorded once. The V call is TRBV11-2, the J call TRBJ1-1; TRBD1 might be the D (5 bases). The receptor comes from an adult with an advanced solid tumor such as melanoma, head and neck, liver or kidney cancer. The sequences come from CD4+ or CD8+ T cells sorted from blood, collected in a trial of the OX40 agonist ivuxolimab. The CDR3 protein is CASGTQVNTEAFF. Written as DNA, the CDR3 is TGTGCCAGCGGGACTCAGGTGAACACTGAAGCTTTCTTT.